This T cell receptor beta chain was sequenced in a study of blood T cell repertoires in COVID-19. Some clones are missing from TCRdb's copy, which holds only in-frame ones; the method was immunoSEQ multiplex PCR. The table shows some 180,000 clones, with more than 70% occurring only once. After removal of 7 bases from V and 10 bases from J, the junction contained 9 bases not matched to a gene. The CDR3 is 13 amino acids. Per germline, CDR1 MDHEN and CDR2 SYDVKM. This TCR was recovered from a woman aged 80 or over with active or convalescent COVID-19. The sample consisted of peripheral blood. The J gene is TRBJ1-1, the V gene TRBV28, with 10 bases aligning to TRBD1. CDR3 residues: CASKMTGGASAFF. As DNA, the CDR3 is TGTGCCAGCAAAATGACAGGGGGCGCGTCAGCTTTCTTT.